This T cell receptor (beta chain) is drawn from a study of PD-1 blockade in classical Hodgkin lymphoma. V gave up 5 bases and J gave up 2 bases; unmatched junction bases: 6. CDR3 length: 15 residues. Germline lookup yields CDR1 SEHNR and CDR2 FQNEAQ (reference sequence). Time point reported: cycle 4 day 1 (C4D1), after less than seven weeks of nivolumab. All the patients suffered relapse after autologous stem cell transplantation, and brentuximab vedotin exposure differed. The authors enriched CD8+ T cells from thawed PBMCs via magnetic negative selection. Overall study findings and caveats: A reduction in baseline TCR diversity was reportedly seen in newly diagnosed patients relative to healthy donors. Exclusion was applied to patients who started nivolumab under 1 year after ASCT.

Produced via immunoSEQ multiplex PCR; TCRdb's table is partial and in-frame only. The table includes around 4,200 clones, around 74% detected once. A note on this clone: Its matching antigen is unknown.

This sequence originates from a human donor with classical Hodgkin lymphoma. The chain uses TRBV7-9 and TRBJ2-7; 10 nucleotides line up with TRBD1. This specimen was CD8+ T cells from blood, taken before the fourth cycle of nivolumab. In nucleotides, the CDR3 is TGTGCCAGCAGCGGGGGAGACAGGGGGCCCTACGAGCAGTACTTC. As protein: CASSGGDRGPYEQYF.